This TCR beta chain was captured in a study of blood T cell repertoires in COVID-19. Study context: PBMCs, B-cell-depleted T cells, or T cells provided the cDNA or gDNA that made up the material.

The CDR3 has 11 residues. This clone was recorded once. The junction and the germline gene differ at one end; a read error may be behind it. Method: immunoSEQ multiplex PCR; TCRdb's copy keeps in-frame clones and lacks some. The profile covers hundreds of thousands of clones, with about 85% appearing a single time and roughly 2% taken by the ten largest. The clonotype was recovered from a woman aged 50 to 60 who had recovered from COVID-19. Sequencing was carried out using peripheral blood. The chain is built from TRBV12-3 or TRBV12-4 and TRBJ2-1, with D perhaps matching TRBD2 (6 bases). The CDR3 nucleotides read TGTGCCAGCAGTTTGGCTGCGGGACTTGTCTTC. Translating it yields CASSLAAGLVF.